Sequencing of this TCR beta chain was carried out in a study of blood T cell repertoires in COVID-19. There are 16 residues in the CDR3. Germline assignment: CDR1 MGHDK and CDR2 SYGVNS. Germline trimming cut 2 bases from V and 4 bases from J; bases unmatched to any gene: 1. This clone was counted a single time. The assay was immunoSEQ multiplex PCR, and TCRdb's table has in-frame clones only and misses some. The data show about 180,000 clones, 80% to 90% seen once. V and J are TRBV25-1 and TRBJ2-2, with 13 bases fitting TRBD2. The receptor was isolated from a man younger than 35 who had recovered from COVID-19. The sequencing sample was made of peripheral blood. The DNA for the CDR3 is TGTGCCAGCAGTGAACGGACTAGCGGGAGCACCGGGGAGCTGTTTTTT. This gives the protein CASSERTSGSTGELFF.